The rows below give T cell receptor beta chains drawn from one sample of a study of T cell changes during pregnancy in multiple sclerosis. This table comes from immunoSEQ multiplex PCR, and its TCRdb copy is limited to in-frame clones, with some not included. The repertoire holds tens of thousands of clones, under 95% seen once, with just over 3% in the top ten. Source: CD8+ T cells from peripheral blood mononuclear cells, taken before pregnancy. The receptors shown here come from a female donor with multiple sclerosis, enrolled in a pregnancy study. Each CDR3 is given with its conserved first and last residue. A D gene is named only where the DNA matches it firmly. Size tells how often a clone was seen (once, few, many) or the class of an expanded clone, and some rows leave it out.

V gene	J gene	clone size	D gene	CDR3 protein	CDR3 DNA
TRBV27	TRBJ2-6	-	TRBD1	CASSLTGYGANVLTF	TGTGCCAGCAGCCTGACAGGGTATGGGGCCAACGTCCTGACTTTC
TRBV4-3	TRBJ1-4	-	-	CASSQDSATNEKLFF	TGCGCCAGCAGCCAGGACAGTGCAACTAATGAAAAACTGTTTTTT
TRBV19	TRBJ2-5	-	TRBD1	CASSIVTRGQETQYF	TGTGCCAGTAGTATAGTCACCAGGGGGCAAGAGACCCAGTACTTC
TRBV21-1	TRBJ2-7	-	-	CASSVRDRSYEQYF	TGTGCCAGCAGCGTTAGGGACAGATCCTACGAGCAGTACTTC
TRBV5-6	TRBJ1-1	few	TRBD1	CASSFSGTEAFF	TGTGCCAGCAGCTTTTCCGGGACAGAGGCTTTCTTT
TRBV9	TRBJ2-1	-	-	CASSARGAAGNEQFF	TGTGCCAGCAGCGCCAGGGGGGCGGCGGGCAATGAGCAGTTCTTC
TRBV7-6	TRBJ1-5	-	-	CASSVAPRGSNQPQHF	TGTGCCAGCAGCGTTGCCCCAAGGGGGAGCAATCAGCCCCAGCATTTT
TRBV27	TRBJ1-2	once	-	CASSLSGGLGYGYTF	TGTGCCAGCAGTTTATCGGGAGGGTTGGGCTATGGCTACACCTTC
TRBV6-4	TRBJ2-3	-	-	CASSDSSGGADTQYF	TGTGCCAGCAGTGACTCCTCAGGAGGGGCAGATACGCAGTATTTT
TRBV4-3	TRBJ1-1	-	-	CASRWRLVSGLDTEAFF	TGCGCCAGCAGATGGAGGCTGGTATCGGGATTAGACACTGAAGCTTTCTTT
TRBV11-2	TRBJ1-1	-	-	CASLERAGEAFF	TGTGCCAGCCTCGAAAGGGCGGGTGAAGCTTTCTTT
TRBV19	TRBJ1-1	-	-	CASRGGWNTEAFF	TGTGCCAGTAGGGGGGGATGGAACACTGAAGCTTTCTTT
TRBV15	TRBJ2-3	once	-	CATSSDPIGWGLTDTQYF	TGTGCCACCAGCAGCGACCCCATTGGGTGGGGGCTCACAGATACGCAGTATTTT
TRBV4-3	TRBJ2-7	-	TRBD2	CASSQDLGAGGPYEQYF	TGCGCCAGCAGCCAAGATCTTGGGGCGGGGGGGCCCTACGAGCAGTACTTC
TRBV27	TRBJ2-2	-	TRBD2	CATQRENTGELFF	TGTGCCACGCAGCGGGAGAACACCGGGGAGCTGTTTTTT
TRBV7-9	TRBJ1-1	-	TRBD1	CATRGLNTEAFF	TGTGCCACCAGGGGGCTTAACACTGAAGCTTTCTTT
TRBV4-1	TRBJ1-1	-	TRBD1	CASSPRTGAPNTEAFF	TGCGCCAGCAGCCCCCGGACAGGGGCCCCGAACACTGAAGCTTTCTTT
TRBV7-3	TRBJ2-2	once	-	CASSTPGRGQGLKAGELFF	TGTGCCAGCAGCACCCCGGGGCGGGGGCAAGGGTTGAAGGCCGGGGAGCTGTTTTTT
TRBV11-2	TRBJ1-1	-	-	CASSFRDRAFF	TGTGCCAGCAGCTTCAGGGATCGTGCTTTCTTT
TRBV5-4	TRBJ1-5	once	TRBD1	CASSFETGSYSNQPQHF	TGTGCCAGCAGCTTTGAGACAGGGTCTTATAGCAATCAGCCCCAGCATTTT
TRBV4-3	TRBJ1-1	-	TRBD1	CASSPGQGNTEAFF	TGCGCCAGCAGCCCCGGACAGGGAAACACTGAAGCTTTCTTT
TRBV5-1	TRBJ2-6	-	TRBD1	CASSAEYRDRGAGANVLTF	TGCGCCAGCAGCGCAGAGTACCGGGACAGGGGAGCTGGGGCCAACGTCCTGACTTTC
TRBV6-5	TRBJ1-5	-	-	CASSYSQYSNQPQHF	TGTGCCAGCAGTTACTCACAGTATAGCAATCAGCCCCAGCATTTT
TRBV5-6	TRBJ2-7	-	TRBD1	CASGLGTGSYEQYF	TGTGCCAGCGGGCTCGGGACAGGCTCCTACGAGCAGTACTTC
TRBV11-2	TRBJ2-2	-	-	CASSLGTRELFF	TGTGCCAGCAGCTTAGGGACACGGGAGCTGTTTTTT
TRBV27	TRBJ1-2	-	-	CASSLNRNYGYTF	TGTGCCAGCAGTTTAAACAGGAACTATGGCTACACCTTC
TRBV2	TRBJ1-4	-	-	CASSEAGGKGEKLFF	TGTGCCAGCAGTGAAGCCGGGGGAAAAGGTGAAAAACTGTTTTTT
TRBV7-8	TRBJ1-1	few	-	CASSVFTGTEAFF	TGTGCCAGCAGCGTCTTCACCGGGACAGAAGCTTTCTTT
TRBV7-8	TRBJ2-7	-	-	CASSLEWGDEQYF	TGTGCCAGCAGCTTAGAATGGGGGGACGAGCAGTACTTC
TRBV25-1	TRBJ1-4	-	TRBD1	CASSVLTGANEKLFF	TGTGCCAGCAGCGTATTGACAGGGGCTAATGAAAAACTGTTTTTT
TRBV7-3	TRBJ2-2	-	TRBD2	CASSLTQGLAGDTGELFF	TGTGCCAGCAGCTTAACCCAAGGACTAGCGGGAGACACCGGGGAGCTGTTTTTT
TRBV28	TRBJ2-3	-	-	CASRRGDTQYF	TGTGCCAGCAGACGGGGAGATACGCAGTATTTT
TRBV7-8	TRBJ1-5	-	-	CASSLGLGNQPQHF	TGTGCCAGCAGCTTAGGGTTAGGCAATCAGCCCCAGCATTTT
TRBV7-9	TRBJ1-2	-	-	CASSLGVEVDSAYGYTF	TGTGCCAGCAGCTTAGGGGTAGAGGTGGACAGCGCCTATGGCTACACCTTC
TRBV5-1	TRBJ2-1	-	TRBD1	CASSTRGQTNEQFF	TGCGCCAGCAGCACCCGGGGACAGACCAATGAGCAGTTCTTC
TRBV7-8	TRBJ2-7	-	TRBD2	CASSKPGTRQGEQYF	TGTGCCAGCAGCAAGCCCGGGACTAGACAAGGCGAGCAGTACTTC
TRBV19	TRBJ1-1	-	TRBD1	CASSLITGDSAEAFF	TGTGCCAGTAGTTTAATAACAGGGGACTCGGCTGAAGCTTTCTTT
TRBV11-2	TRBJ2-7	-	-	CASSLGTDPSRYF	TGTGCCAGCAGCCTCGGGACTGACCCATCCCGGTACTTC
TRBV7-9	TRBJ1-2	-	-	CASSPGLDYGYTF	TGTGCCAGCAGCCCAGGGTTAGACTATGGCTACACCTTC
TRBV15	TRBJ2-2	-	-	CATSPRAANTGELFF	TGTGCCACCAGCCCGAGGGCGGCGAACACCGGGGAGCTGTTTTTT
TRBV11-2	TRBJ1-5	-	-	CASSLGFGSHQPQHF	TGTGCCAGCAGCTTAGGATTCGGTTCCCATCAGCCCCAGCATTTT
TRBV19	TRBJ1-1	-	TRBD1	CASSMLPGTGSNTEAFF	TGTGCCAGTAGTATGTTGCCCGGGACAGGATCGAACACTGAAGCTTTCTTT
TRBV27	TRBJ2-2	-	-	CASRLLSAGELFF	TGTGCCAGCAGGCTACTAAGCGCCGGGGAGCTGTTTTTT
TRBV11-2	TRBJ2-5	-	TRBD2	CASSLVPSGGRETQYF	TGTGCCAGCAGCTTAGTGCCTAGCGGGGGGAGGGAGACCCAGTACTTC
TRBV18	TRBJ2-5	-	TRBD2	CASSPTSGGKETQYF	TGTGCCAGCTCACCCACTAGCGGGGGGAAAGAGACCCAGTACTTC
TRBV9	TRBJ2-3	-	-	CASSVSSGSTDTQYF	TGTGCCAGCAGCGTATCCTCGGGGAGCACAGATACGCAGTATTTT
TRBV6-1	TRBJ2-7	once	-	CASSTLGGSSYEQYF	TGTGCCAGCAGTACTCTTGGGGGGTCCTCCTACGAGCAGTACTTC
TRBV9	TRBJ2-2	-	-	CASSPEETGELFF	TGTGCCAGCAGCCCCGAGGAGACCGGGGAGCTGTTTTTT
TRBV5-1	TRBJ2-7	once	-	CASSLGVPGKGAAEQYF	TGCGCCAGCTCCTTGGGGGTACCTGGGAAAGGGGCGGCCGAGCAGTACTTC
TRBV27	TRBJ2-4	-	-	CASSPRQGGGWGRAFGLGF	TGTGCCAGCAGTCCTCGACAGGGTGGAGGGTGGGGTCGGGCTTTTGGCTTGGGGTTC